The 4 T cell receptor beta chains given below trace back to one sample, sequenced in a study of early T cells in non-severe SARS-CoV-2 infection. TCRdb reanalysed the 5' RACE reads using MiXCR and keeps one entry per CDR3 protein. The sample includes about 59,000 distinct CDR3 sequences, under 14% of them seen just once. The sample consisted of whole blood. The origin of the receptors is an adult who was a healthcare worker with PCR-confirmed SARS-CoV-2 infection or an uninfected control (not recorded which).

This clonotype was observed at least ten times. CDR3 region: CASSYSWIQSSYNEQFF. The CDR3 coding sequence is TGTGCCAGCAGTTACAGCTGGATCCAAAGCTCCTACAATGAGCAGTTCTTC. V usage is TRBV6-2 or TRBV6-3 and J usage is TRBJ2-1; D is undetermined. The germline CDR1 and CDR2 sequences are MNHEY and SVGEGT. Between the trimmed V and J ends, which lost 2 bases and 0 bases, there was a span of 14 bases. The CDR3 is made up of 17 amino acids.

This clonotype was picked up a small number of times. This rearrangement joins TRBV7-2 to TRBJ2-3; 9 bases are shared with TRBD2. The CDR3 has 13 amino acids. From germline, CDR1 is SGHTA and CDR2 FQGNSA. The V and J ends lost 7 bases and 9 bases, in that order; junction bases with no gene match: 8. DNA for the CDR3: TGTGCCAGCAACAGCGGGGGGTCGGGGACGCAGTATTTT. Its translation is CASNSGGSGTQYF. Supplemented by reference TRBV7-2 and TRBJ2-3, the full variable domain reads GAGVSQSPSNKVTEKGKDVELRCDPISGHTALYWYRQSLGQGLEFLIYFQGNSAPDKSGLPSDRFSAERTGGSVSTLTIQRTQQEDSAVYLCASNSGGSGTQYFGPGTRLTVL.

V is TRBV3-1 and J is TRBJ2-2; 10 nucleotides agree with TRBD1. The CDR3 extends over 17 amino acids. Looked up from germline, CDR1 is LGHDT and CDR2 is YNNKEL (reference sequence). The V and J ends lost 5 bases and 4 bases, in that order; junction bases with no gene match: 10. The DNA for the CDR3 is TGTGCCAGCAGCGCAAAGGACGGGACAGGGGTCACCGGGGAGCTGTTTTTT. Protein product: CASSAKDGTGVTGELFF.

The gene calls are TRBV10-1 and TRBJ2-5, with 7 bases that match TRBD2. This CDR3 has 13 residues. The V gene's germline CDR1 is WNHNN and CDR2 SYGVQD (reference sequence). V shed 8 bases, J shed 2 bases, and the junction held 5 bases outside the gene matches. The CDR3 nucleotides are TGCGCCAGCCAGCGGGACCGTCAAGAGACCCAGTACTTC. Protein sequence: CASQRDRQETQYF.